The source of this TCR beta chain is a study of OX40 agonist ivuxolimab in advanced cancers. On the study more broadly: Dose-escalation patients had hepatocellular carcinoma, melanoma, renal cell or head and neck cancer. The study's findings and limits: In CD8+ T cells, expanded clones were on average more numerous than in CD4+. Low normalized T-cell clonal expansion also characterized some of the nonresponders.

Sequencing used immunoSEQ multiplex PCR; TCRdb keeps in-frame clones, though not all of them. Here the sample spans approximately 70,000 clones, approximately 90% being singletons. Notes on this clone: Its target is not known.

V was clipped by 7 bases and J by 8 bases, with 18 bases between them. CDR1 is SGHRS and CDR2 is YFSETQ in the germline V gene. The CDR3 loop spans 13 amino acids. The sequence derives from an adult with an advanced solid tumor such as melanoma, head and neck, liver or kidney cancer. V gene TRBV5-1 combines with J gene TRBJ1-2; D is perhaps TRBD1 (6 bases). The specimen comprised CD4+ or CD8+ T cells sorted from blood, sampled in a trial of the OX40 agonist ivuxolimab. DNA for the CDR3: TGCGCCAGCCGCGTACAGGGTGGGGACGGCTACACCTTC. Protein product: CASRVQGGDGYTF.